In this sample, the clone carrying this TCR beta chain turned up many times. Antigen specificity is unknown. This record comes from a study of early T cells in non-severe SARS-CoV-2 infection. Study overall: Sequencing input comprised bulk RNA from unsorted whole blood; chain pairing was not available.

Unique molecular identifier tags were affixed to discrete cDNA molecules. TCRdb itself ran the 5' RACE reads through MiXCR, one entry per CDR3 protein. This table has about 83,000 distinct CDR3 sequences, over 13% appearing once. This CDR3 comprises 14 residues. The germline CDR1 and CDR2 sequences are MNHNS and SASEGT. Losses at the gene ends were 8 bases for V and 7 bases for J; bases not matched to a gene: 11. Study results and caveats: Reliance on VDJdb matching favored anti-spike CD8 responses; private and CD4 specificities were missed.

The receptor was isolated from an adult who was a healthcare worker with PCR-confirmed SARS-CoV-2 infection or an uninfected control (not recorded which). The source material was whole blood. This sequence joins TRBV6-1 and TRBJ2-1; 7 positions match TRBD2. The CDR3 here is CASARTRDGNEQFF. The CDR3 nucleotides read TGTGCCAGCGCGAGGACTAGAGACGGGAATGAGCAGTTCTTC.